Listed below are T cell receptor beta chains from one sample, sequenced in a study of OX40 agonist ivuxolimab in advanced cancers. The assay was immunoSEQ multiplex PCR, and TCRdb's table has in-frame clones only and misses some. Counted here are about 59,000 clones, 85% to 90% occurring once; the ten biggest clones make up approximately 0.4%. The material sequenced was CD4+ or CD8+ T cells sorted from blood, taken in a trial of the OX40 agonist ivuxolimab. These receptors were taken from an adult with an advanced solid tumor such as melanoma, head and neck, liver or kidney cancer. Both conserved end residues are part of each CDR3. Each record gives: clone size, J gene, CDR3 length, V gene, D gene, CDR3 DNA, CDR3 protein. The D gene is left open where the match is weak. Where a row states a size, it is once, few, many or the class of an expanded clone; other rows omit it.

abundance: .; j_gene: TRBJ2-2; len: 13; v_gene: TRBV10-1; d_gene: .; CDR3nt: TGCGCCGGACCGGGGCCGAACACCGGGGAGCTGTTTTTT; CDR3aa: CAGPGPNTGELFF
abundance: few; j_gene: TRBJ1-1; len: 16; v_gene: TRBV5-4; d_gene: TRBD1; CDR3nt: TGTGCCAGCAGCTTGGTACAGGGGGGTGGAAACACTGAAGCTTTCTTT; CDR3aa: CASSLVQGGGNTEAFF
abundance: .; j_gene: TRBJ2-3; len: 12; v_gene: TRBV2; d_gene: .; CDR3nt: TGTGCCAGCAGTGAAGGCGCAGATACGCAGTATTTT; CDR3aa: CASSEGADTQYF
abundance: .; j_gene: TRBJ1-1; len: 15; v_gene: TRBV5-6; d_gene: .; CDR3nt: TGTGCCAGCAGCTTGGGCCCGGGACAGAACACTGAAGCTTTCTTT; CDR3aa: CASSLGPGQNTEAFF
abundance: .; j_gene: TRBJ2-1; len: 14; v_gene: TRBV11-2; d_gene: TRBD2; CDR3nt: TGTGCCAGCAGCTCCCCTTTAAGCGGGAGGGGGCAGTTCTTC; CDR3aa: CASSSPLSGRGQFF
abundance: .; j_gene: TRBJ1-3; len: 12; v_gene: TRBV30; d_gene: .; CDR3nt: TGTGCCTGGGACAAGAGGACAGATACCATATATTTT; CDR3aa: CAWDKRTDTIYF
abundance: .; j_gene: TRBJ1-2; len: 10; v_gene: TRBV6-6; d_gene: .; CDR3nt: TGTGCCAGTCAGGGAAATGGCTACACCTTC; CDR3aa: CASQGNGYTF
abundance: .; j_gene: TRBJ1-1; len: 13; v_gene: TRBV7-3; d_gene: TRBD1; CDR3nt: TGTGCCAGCAGCCGACAGGGGGGTACTGAAGCTTTCTTT; CDR3aa: CASSRQGGTEAFF
abundance: .; j_gene: TRBJ1-2; len: 16; v_gene: TRBV7-8; d_gene: .; CDR3nt: TGTGCCAGCACCACTTTCCGTGAAAAACTTGGTCATGGCTACACCTTC; CDR3aa: CASTTFREKLGHGYTF
abundance: .; j_gene: TRBJ2-6; len: 14; v_gene: TRBV6-1; d_gene: .; CDR3nt: TGTGCCAGCAGTTTACTGGGGGGAGCCAACGTCCTGACTTTC; CDR3aa: CASSLLGGANVLTF
abundance: .; j_gene: TRBJ1-1; len: 16; v_gene: TRBV19; d_gene: .; CDR3nt: TGTGCCAGTAGTATAAGTTCAGGGACCTGGGCCACTGAAGCTTTCTTT; CDR3aa: CASSISSGTWATEAFF
abundance: .; j_gene: TRBJ2-1; len: 17; v_gene: TRBV19; d_gene: TRBD2; CDR3nt: TGTGCCAGTAGTATTGTTACCGGGACTAGCCGTTACAATGAGCAGTTCTTC; CDR3aa: CASSIVTGTSRYNEQFF
abundance: .; j_gene: TRBJ2-4; len: 13; v_gene: TRBV29-1; d_gene: .; CDR3nt: TGCAGCGTTGAAATGGTATCCAAAAACATTCAGTACTTC; CDR3aa: CSVEMVSKNIQYF
abundance: once; j_gene: TRBJ2-7; len: 13; v_gene: TRBV4-1; d_gene: TRBD1; CDR3nt: TGCGCCAGCAGCCGGACAGGGGCCGACGAGCAGTACTTC; CDR3aa: CASSRTGADEQYF
abundance: .; j_gene: TRBJ2-1; len: 12; v_gene: TRBV7-8; d_gene: .; CDR3nt: TGTGCCAGCAGCTTACGAGGGGCTGAGCAGTTCTTC; CDR3aa: CASSLRGAEQFF
abundance: .; j_gene: TRBJ2-7; len: 15; v_gene: TRBV6-6; d_gene: .; CDR3nt: TGTGCCAGCAGTTACTCGCTCGCGAGCTCCTACGAGCAGTACTTC; CDR3aa: CASSYSLASSYEQYF
abundance: .; j_gene: TRBJ1-2; len: 15; v_gene: TRBV10-3; d_gene: .; CDR3nt: TGTGCCATCAGTAGGGCATCATATGAGTCTTATGGCTACACCTTC; CDR3aa: CAISRASYESYGYTF
abundance: .; j_gene: TRBJ1-5; len: 16; v_gene: TRBV4-1; d_gene: TRBD1; CDR3nt: TGCGCCAGCAGCCAAGATCCGGGGGACAGGGGTCAGCCCCAGCATTTT; CDR3aa: CASSQDPGDRGQPQHF
abundance: .; j_gene: TRBJ1-5; len: 16; v_gene: TRBV27; d_gene: .; CDR3nt: TGTGCCAGCAGTCCCTTCCACCTAGGAGGAAATCAGCCCCAGCATTTT; CDR3aa: CASSPFHLGGNQPQHF
abundance: .; j_gene: TRBJ1-1; len: 14; v_gene: TRBV27; d_gene: .; CDR3nt: TGTGCCAGCAGTTTATCACAGGGAGGCACTGAAGCTTTCTTT; CDR3aa: CASSLSQGGTEAFF
abundance: medium-sized; j_gene: TRBJ2-7; len: 14; v_gene: TRBV11-2; d_gene: .; CDR3nt: TGTGCCAGCGTTAAGTTACAGGGTTTCCACGAGCAGTACTTC; CDR3aa: CASVKLQGFHEQYF
abundance: .; j_gene: TRBJ2-3; len: 13; v_gene: TRBV2; d_gene: .; CDR3nt: TGTGCCAGCAGTATTAGCGCGTCGGATACGCAGTATTTT; CDR3aa: CASSISASDTQYF
abundance: .; j_gene: TRBJ1-6; len: 18; v_gene: TRBV7-2; d_gene: .; CDR3nt: TGTGCCAGCAGCTTAAGACAGGTGGGGAGCTCCTATAATTCACCCCTCCACTTT; CDR3aa: CASSLRQVGSSYNSPLHF
abundance: once; j_gene: TRBJ2-3; len: 17; v_gene: TRBV18; d_gene: TRBD2; CDR3nt: TGTGCCAGCTCCAGGACTAGCGGGGGGGTGAGCACAGATACGCAGTATTTT; CDR3aa: CASSRTSGGVSTDTQYF
abundance: .; j_gene: TRBJ2-7; len: 12; v_gene: TRBV18; d_gene: .; CDR3nt: TGTGCCAGCTCATCAACAGAGTACGAGCAGTACTTC; CDR3aa: CASSSTEYEQYF
abundance: .; j_gene: TRBJ1-2; len: 14; v_gene: TRBV28; d_gene: .; CDR3nt: TGTGCCAGCAGTTTAAGGGTATTAAACTATGGCTACACCTTC; CDR3aa: CASSLRVLNYGYTF
abundance: once; j_gene: TRBJ2-2; len: 15; v_gene: TRBV2; d_gene: TRBD1; CDR3nt: TGTGCCAGCAGTCCCGGGACAGCGAACACCGGGGAGCTGTTTTTT; CDR3aa: CASSPGTANTGELFF
abundance: .; j_gene: TRBJ1-6; len: 13; v_gene: TRBV28; d_gene: .; CDR3nt: TGTGCCAGCAGTCTTCAGAGTTTTTCACCCCTCCACTTT; CDR3aa: CASSLQSFSPLHF
abundance: few; j_gene: TRBJ1-2; len: 13; v_gene: TRBV7-2; d_gene: .; CDR3nt: TGTGCCAGCAGTTACTTCCCGTGGGATGGCTACACCTTC; CDR3aa: CASSYFPWDGYTF
abundance: .; j_gene: TRBJ2-2; len: 16; v_gene: TRBV6-5; d_gene: .; CDR3nt: TGTGCCAGCAGTTACTCGAACGTAGGGGACACCGGGGAGCTGTTTTTT; CDR3aa: CASSYSNVGDTGELFF
abundance: .; j_gene: TRBJ2-1; len: 16; v_gene: TRBV5-1; d_gene: TRBD2; CDR3nt: TGCGCCAGCAGCTTAATGACTAGCGGCGACTACAATGAGCAGTTCTTC; CDR3aa: CASSLMTSGDYNEQFF
abundance: .; j_gene: TRBJ1-1; len: 14; v_gene: TRBV2; d_gene: .; CDR3nt: TGTGCCAGCAGTGCAGGGACACTGAACACTGAAGCTTTCTTT; CDR3aa: CASSAGTLNTEAFF
abundance: .; j_gene: TRBJ2-7; len: 12; v_gene: TRBV5-4; d_gene: .; CDR3nt: TGTGCCAGCAGCTTCATGCTCCCCCAGCAGTACTTC; CDR3aa: CASSFMLPQQYF
abundance: .; j_gene: TRBJ2-5; len: 14; v_gene: TRBV5-1; d_gene: .; CDR3nt: TGCGCCAGCAGCCGTGGGACACCCGAAGAGACCCAGTACTTC; CDR3aa: CASSRGTPEETQYF
abundance: once; j_gene: TRBJ2-2; len: 15; v_gene: TRBV6-6; d_gene: TRBD1; CDR3nt: TGTGCCAGCAGTGAGGGACAGCTGAACACCGGGGAGCTGTTTTTT; CDR3aa: CASSEGQLNTGELFF
abundance: once; j_gene: TRBJ2-1; len: 14; v_gene: TRBV6-5; d_gene: .; CDR3nt: TGTGCCAGCAGTTACTCCCGGCTGAGCAATGAGCAGTTCTTC; CDR3aa: CASSYSRLSNEQFF
abundance: few; j_gene: TRBJ1-3; len: 14; v_gene: TRBV5-4; d_gene: .; CDR3nt: TGTGCCAGCAGCCAGGGCGGACAGCAAAACACCATATATTTT; CDR3aa: CASSQGGQQNTIYF
abundance: .; j_gene: TRBJ1-2; len: 14; v_gene: TRBV5-1; d_gene: .; CDR3nt: TGCGCCAGCAGCATCAGCAGCTCTAACTATGGCTACACCTTC; CDR3aa: CASSISSSNYGYTF
abundance: .; j_gene: TRBJ2-4; len: 15; v_gene: TRBV28; d_gene: .; CDR3nt: TGTGCCAGCAGTCCTTTTTCGGGAGCCAAAAACATTCAGTACTTC; CDR3aa: CASSPFSGAKNIQYF
abundance: .; j_gene: TRBJ2-4; len: 19; v_gene: TRBV28; d_gene: TRBD1; CDR3nt: TGTGCCAGCAGTTTACCTGTGGGACAGGGCGGTCATGGCAAAAACATTCAGTACTTC; CDR3aa: CASSLPVGQGGHGKNIQYF
abundance: .; j_gene: TRBJ1-2; len: 13; v_gene: TRBV28; d_gene: .; CDR3nt: TGTGCCAGCAGCTGGCAGGGCACAGGGGGCTACACCTTC; CDR3aa: CASSWQGTGGYTF